This is a list of T cell receptor beta chains from one sample in a study of read filtering for tumor transcriptome and immune sequencing. TCRdb called the reads again in MiXCR, with one record for every CDR3 protein. The table has approximately 58,000 distinct CDR3 sequences, about 20% seen once. Source material: a population of CD138-negative cells sorted from bone marrow. These receptor sequences come from a donor at least 40 years old with multiple myeloma. Both conserved end residues are part of each CDR3. The D gene is left open where the match is weak. Not all rows give a size; the values are once, few, many and, for expanded clones, a class.

clone size | J gene | D gene | V gene | CDR3 DNA | CDR3 protein
many | TRBJ2-7 | TRBD2 | TRBV20-1 | TGCAGTGCCGAGCGGGAGGCCGGGTACGAGCAGTACTTC | CSAEREAGYEQYF
many | TRBJ1-2 | . | TRBV20-1 | TGCAGTGCTACGGCGGACGCCCATGGCTACACCTTC | CSATADAHGYTF
many | TRBJ2-1 | TRBD2 | TRBV7-9 | TGTGCCAGCAGCGTCAGACTAGCGGGAGGCTACAATGAGCAGTTCTTC | CASSVRLAGGYNEQFF
many | TRBJ1-1 | . | TRBV5-1 | TGCGCCAGCAGCCCACGGACGGAAACTGAAGCTTTCTTT | CASSPRTETEAFF
. | TRBJ1-2 | . | TRBV30 | TGTGCCTGGAGTGAGAACAGAGATGGCTACACCTTC | CAWSENRDGYTF
few | TRBJ2-3 | . | TRBV14 | TGTGCCAGCAGCCAAGGCCGGACACTTCCCAGGACAGATACGCAGTATTTT | CASSQGRTLPRTDTQYF
. | TRBJ2-2 | TRBD2 | TRBV29-1 | TGCAGCGTGGGACTAGCGTTGAACACCGGGGAGCTGTTTTTT | CSVGLALNTGELFF
. | TRBJ2-1 | . | TRBV27 | TGTGCCAGCAGTTTCTTCGGCCGAGGGCCCGTGGTTGGGGAGCAGTCCTTC | CASSFFGRGPVVGEQSF
. | TRBJ2-1 | TRBD2 | TRBV5-1 | TGCGCCCGCAGCTTCCCTAGCGGGGTTGACAATGAGCAGTTCTTC | CARSFPSGVDNEQFF
few | TRBJ2-7 | . | TRBV9 | TGTGCCAGCAGCCTCCACCGGGCCGCGAGCTCCTACGAGCAGTACTTC | CASSLHRAASSYEQYF
many | TRBJ2-1 | . | TRBV7-3 | TGTGCCAGCAGCTTACTTCCGGGGGAGTCCTACAATGAGCAGTTCTTC | CASSLLPGESYNEQFF
many | TRBJ1-1 | . | TRBV7-7 | TGTGCTAGCAGTCTCAGAGAGAACACTGAAGCTTTCTTT | CASSLRENTEAFF
many | TRBJ1-1 | . | TRBV12-3/TRBV12-4 | TGTGCCAGCAGTTTCGGGCTGAACACTGAAGCTTTCTTT | CASSFGLNTEAFF
many | TRBJ2-5 | TRBD2 | TRBV3-1 | TGTGGCACCGGACTAGCCGGGGAGACCCAGTACTTC | CGTGLAGETQYF
many | TRBJ2-2 | TRBD1 | TRBV19 | TGTGCCAGTAGAGGGACAGGGGGGACCGGGGAGCTGTTTTTT | CASRGTGGTGELFF
many | TRBJ2-2 | TRBD2 | TRBV7-2 | TGTGCCAGCAGGAGGGGCGGGGGACGGATCACCGGGGAGCTGTTTTTT | CASRRGGGRITGELFF